The entry below describes one TCR beta chain. Treatment: preoperative locoregional IRX-2 cytokine immunotherapy. The data belong to a study of preoperative IRX-2 immunotherapy in early breast cancer. The length of the CDR3 is 15 residues. The V end lost 10 bases, the J end lost 4 bases, and 18 bases lay between the germline ends. Germline V CDR1 and CDR2: SGHDT, YYEEEE. The assay was immunoSEQ multiplex PCR, and TCRdb's table has in-frame clones only and misses some. This table holds around 35,000 clones, about 96% found once. The chain joins TRBV5-6 to TRBJ2-6, with D tentatively TRBD2 (7 bases). Collection took place from a patient treated with IRX-2 immunotherapy. The clonotype was recovered from a human donor with breast cancer. CDR3 region: CAGEEGGSGANVLTF. The CDR3 region has the DNA TGTGCCGGAGAAGAGGGGGGGTCAGGGGCCAACGTCCTGACTTTC.